These 29 T cell receptor beta chains were all obtained from the same sample, sequenced in a study of T cells in Graves' hyperthyroidism and ophthalmopathy. The investigators amplified TCR beta CDR3 regions from RNA transcripts. The study used the HTBI primer set for a first-round RT-PCR of the TCR CDR3. TCRdb analysed the multiplex PCR reads with MiXCR anew, one entry per CDR3 protein. Among roughly 170,000 distinct CDR3 sequences listed, 15% to 20% were seen once. The sequenced sample was blood. The origin of the receptors is a woman between 45 and 65 years old with Graves' hyperthyroidism.

V usage is TRBV28 and J usage is TRBJ2-3; weak D call: TRBD2 (6 bases). The CDR3 has 16 residues. V gave up 5 bases and J gave up 2 bases, with 17 bases separating them. Germline V gene data show CDR1 as MDHEN and CDR2 as SYDVKM. The CDR3 coding sequence is TGTGCCAGCAGTCACCCCGCCACGGGACTCACAGATACGCAGTATTTT. This gives the protein CASSHPATGLTDTQYF. The whole variable domain, remainder taken from reference TRBV28 and TRBJ2-3, is DVKVTQSSRYLVKRTGEKVFLECVQDMDHENMFWYRQDPGLGLRLIYFSYDVKMKEKGDIPEGYSVSREKKERFSLILESASTNQTSMYLCASSHPATGLTDTQYFGPGTRLTVL.

The table lists this clonotype with many counts. In nucleotides, the CDR3 is TGTGCCAGCACCCCGACATATACCCAAGAGACCCAGTACTTC. Translated: CASTPTYTQETQYF. The chain uses TRBV11-2 and TRBJ2-5; no reliable D call. This CDR3 has 14 residues. The V gene's germline CDR1 is SGHAT and CDR2 FQNNGV. V was cut by 7 bases and J by 1 base, with 13 bases left in between.

In its sample, this clonotype was seen many times. The chain has TRBV6-1 and TRBJ2-7; D unclear. Germline lookup yields CDR1 MNHNS and CDR2 SASEGT. The CDR3 is 13 amino acids. Trimming removed 2 bases at V and 1 base at J, with 6 bases between. The CDR3 sequence is CASSERMSYEQYF. Written as DNA, the CDR3 is TGTGCCAGCAGTGAACGGATGTCCTACGAGCAGTACTTC.

Comments on this clonotype: A junction boundary mismatches the germline segment, possibly from a read error. This chain uses TRBV2 with TRBJ1-5; D is unresolved. Germline CDR1 SNHLY, CDR2 FYNNEI. CDR3 length equals 15 residues. In nucleotides, the CDR3 is TGTGCCAGCAGTGAAGTCGGGGTTGGAAGGCAGGACCCGGATTTT. Translated: CASSEVGVGRQDPDF. Based on the CDR3 plus reference TRBV2 and TRBJ1-5, the full variable domain is EPEVTQTPSHQVTQMGQEVILRCVPISNHLYFYWYRQILGQKVEFLVSFYNNEISEKSEIFDDQFSVERPDGSNFTLKIRSTKLEDSAMYFCASSEVGVGRQDPDFGDGTRLSIL.

Details on this clonotype: An end of the junction differs from the germline gene, which may be a read error. The CDR3 sequence: CAISELDSNPTF. The CDR3 nucleotides read TGTGCCATCAGTGAGCTGGACAGTAACCCTACTTTT. The chain recombines TRBV10-3 with TRBJ1-1; TRBD1 might be the D (6 bases). This CDR3 region has 12 residues. Germline V gives CDR1 ENHRY, CDR2 SYGVKD.

This clonotype occurred a few times. The V and J genes are TRBV4-1 and TRBJ2-1; D remains ambiguous. This CDR3 comprises 13 residues. V was cut by 2 bases and J by 13 bases, with 15 bases left in between. The germline V gene has CDR1 MGHRA and CDR2 YSYEKL. In DNA form, the CDR3 reads TGCGCCAGCAGCCAAACTCGAGGCGAATTTCAGTTCTTC. It encodes CASSQTRGEFQFF.

CDR3 nucleotides: TGTGCCAGCAGCCCAATTGGGGGGGGCCCTCGTAATGAGCAGTTCTTC. As protein: CASSPIGGGPRNEQFF. V gene TRBV7-9 combines with J gene TRBJ2-1; D is perhaps TRBD2 (7 bases). The CDR3 consists of 16 residues. In germline, CDR1 is SEHNR, CDR2 FQNEAQ (reference sequence). Trimming took off 5 bases at V and 7 bases at J, with 21 bases between the two ends.

In its sample, this clonotype was seen a few times. A read error may explain this, as a much larger clone is one base away. This sequence joins TRBV6-1 and TRBJ1-2, with D possibly being TRBD1 (6 bases). The V gene's germline CDR1 is MNHNS and CDR2 SASEGT. This CDR3 is built from 14 residues. V was cut by 6 bases and J by 4 bases, with 15 bases left in between. CDR3 in DNA: TGTGCCAGCAGCCAACGGGGGCGCTTCTATGGCTACACCTTC. Translation: CASSQRGRFYGYTF.

This clonotype was picked up many times. The genes are TRBV28 and TRBJ2-5; tentatively, D is TRBD2 (5 bases). This CDR3 has 15 residues. Germline CDR1 MDHEN, CDR2 SYDVKM. With 3 bases removed from V and 1 base from J, the gap between germline ends came to 12 bases. CDR3 in amino acids: CASSLIGIAQETQYF. The CDR3 bases are TGTGCCAGCAGTTTGATCGGGATAGCCCAAGAGACCCAGTACTTC.

At least ten counts were recorded for this clonotype. The CDR3 sequence is CASSPTGINTGELFF. CDR3 DNA sequence: TGTGCCAGCAGCCCGACAGGGATTAACACCGGGGAGCTGTTTTTT. The chain couples TRBV6-2 or TRBV6-3 to TRBJ2-2, with 7 nucleotides matching TRBD1. CDR1 is MNHEY, CDR2 SVGEGT, per germline. The CDR3 runs to 15 residues. With 6 bases clipped from V and 2 bases from J, the junction kept 6 bases outside the gene matches.

This clonotype was detected ten times or more. V usage is TRBV2 and J usage is TRBJ1-1; 7 bases line up with TRBD1. Germline trimming cut 9 bases from V and 1 base from J; bases unmatched to any gene: 5. Germline CDR1 is SNHLY and CDR2 is FYNNEI. This CDR3 is 13 amino acids long. As DNA, the CDR3 is TGTGCCAGTTTGGGACAGTCGAACACTGAAGCTTTCTTT. Its protein product is CASLGQSNTEAFF.

This clonotype appeared many times. The CDR3 loop reads CASSRDWGTDTQYF. The CDR3 DNA reads TGCGCCAGCAGTCGGGACTGGGGCACAGATACGCAGTATTTT. V gene TRBV5-1 combines with J gene TRBJ2-3, with D possibly being TRBD2 (6 bases). Germline values: CDR1 SGHRS, CDR2 YFSETQ. Trimming cost V 5 bases and J 1 base, with 11 bases left between them. The CDR3 length is 14 residues. Supplemented by reference TRBV5-1 and TRBJ2-3, the full variable domain reads KAGVTQTPRYLIKTRGQQVTLSCSPISGHRSVSWYQQTPGQGLQFLFEYFSETQRNKGNFPGRFSGRQFSNSRSEMNVSTLELGDSALYLCASSRDWGTDTQYFGPGTRLTVL.

On this clonotype itself: A read error may explain this, as a much larger clone is one base away. This chain uses TRBV20-1 with TRBJ1-1; D might be TRBD1 (6 bases). This CDR3 contains 15 residues. V was clipped by 3 bases and J by 4 bases, with 18 bases between them. Germline assignment: CDR1 DFQATT and CDR2 SNEGSKA (reference sequence). CDR3: CSASTPGHGTTEAFF. CDR3 sequence (DNA): TGCAGTGCTAGTACCCCGGGACACGGTACCACTGAAGCTTTCTTT.

This clonotype came up many times. Possible read error: a much larger clone is one base away. The chain couples TRBV9 to TRBJ2-3; 9 bases agree with TRBD2. CDR1 is SGDLS and CDR2 is YYNGEE in the germline V gene. The junction had 2 bases not matched to a gene; V was cut back by 2 bases and J by 1 base. This CDR3 comprises 15 residues. CDR3 sequence: CASSVLAGGTDTQYF. As DNA, the CDR3 is TGTGCCAGCAGCGTGTTAGCGGGGGGCACAGATACGCAGTATTTT. The full variable domain, its missing parts supplied by reference TRBV9 and TRBJ2-3, is DSGVTQTPKHLITATGQRVTLRCSPRSGDLSVYWYQQSLDQGLQFLIQYYNGEERAKGNILERFSAQQFPDLHSELNLSSLELGDSALYFCASSVLAGGTDTQYFGPGTRLTVL.

Ten or more counts support this clonotype. V gene TRBV2 combines with J gene TRBJ1-5; 7 nucleotides line up with TRBD1. CDR1 is SNHLY and CDR2 is FYNNEI in the germline V gene. CDR3 length: 14 residues. V lost 6 bases, J lost 5 bases, and 7 bases stayed unmatched. The CDR3 DNA reads as TGTGCCAGCAGGCCTTACAGGGGCGATCAGCCCCAGCATTTT. Its protein is CASRPYRGDQPQHF.

This chain joins TRBV20-1 and TRBJ1-2; D may be TRBD1 (5 bases). Germline CDR1 DFQATT, CDR2 SNEGSKA (reference sequence). V was shortened by 5 bases and J by 0 bases, with 10 bases between the two germline ends. The CDR3 has 13 residues. The CDR3 DNA reads TGCAGTGCTGACGGGACCTCTAACTATGGCTACACCTTC. The encoded protein is CSADGTSNYGYTF.

This clonotype was found many times. The chain uses TRBV7-8 and TRBJ2-2; D may be TRBD2 (6 bases). The CDR3 has 17 amino acids. Germline V gives CDR1 SGHVS, CDR2 FQNEAQ. V was shortened by 1 base and J by 7 bases, with 19 bases between the two germline ends. The CDR3 loop is CASSLEGVGSGVGELFF. The CDR3 nucleotides read TGTGCCAGCAGCTTAGAAGGAGTAGGGTCGGGGGTCGGGGAGCTGTTTTTT.

This clonotype was counted at least ten times. The chain uses TRBV27 and TRBJ2-3; 9 bases map to TRBD2. CDR3 length: 16 residues. The V segment lost 2 bases and the J segment 4 bases; nucleotides outside the gene matches: 7. CDR1 and CDR2 (germline): MNHEY, SMNVEV (reference sequence). The CDR3 reads CASSLVLPSGADTQYF. As DNA, the CDR3 is TGTGCCAGCAGTTTAGTTCTTCCTAGCGGGGCAGATACGCAGTATTTT.

At least ten counts were recorded for this clonotype. The chain couples TRBV15 to TRBJ1-2; D gene ambiguous. The CDR3 covers 13 residues. The germline V gene has CDR1 LNHNV and CDR2 YYDKDF (reference sequence). V lost 0 bases and J lost 5, with 7 bases in between. CDR3 nucleotide sequence: TGTGCCACCAGCAGAGATTATATGTATGGCTACACCTTC. Amino acids: CATSRDYMYGYTF.

This clonotype was observed many times. The chain uses TRBV19 and TRBJ2-2; no reliable D call. The germline V gene encodes CDR1 LNHDA and CDR2 SQIVND (reference sequence). V dropped 10 bases and J dropped 7 bases, with 7 bases sitting between them. This CDR3 is 10 amino acids long. CDR3 in amino acids: CATGFGELFF. CDR3 nucleotide sequence: TGTGCCACAGGCTTCGGGGAGCTGTTTTTT.

On this clonotype itself: A much more abundant neighbour one base away suggests this may be a read error. The V call is TRBV18, the J call TRBJ2-7; no clear D gene. CDR3 length equals 14 residues. Germline V gives CDR1 KGHSH, CDR2 LQKENI. Deletions cut 3 bases from V and 4 bases from J, with 13 bases between. DNA for the CDR3: TGTGCCAGCTCACCGCCAGAACGGTGGTACGAGCAGTACTTC. This translates into CASSPPERWYEQYF.

The V gene is TRBV4-2, the J gene TRBJ2-1; 11 nucleotides match TRBD2. This CDR3 has 17 amino acids. The V gene end was trimmed by 0 bases and the J gene end by 8 bases; junction bases not matched to a gene: 9. Germline V gives CDR1 LGHNA, CDR2 YNFKEQ. The CDR3 DNA reads TGTGCCAGCAGCCAAGATTTTCTTAGCGGGGGGGCCTATGAGCAGTTCTTC. Protein: CASSQDFLSGGAYEQFF.

This clonotype has ten or more counts. The J gene is TRBJ2-1, the V gene TRBV19; TRBD1 is a possible D gene (5 bases). The germline V gene encodes CDR1 LNHDA and CDR2 SQIVND (reference sequence). The V end lost 5 bases, the J end lost 4 bases, and 12 bases lay between the germline ends. CDR3 length equals 14 residues. CDR3 sequence reads: CASSAGNGYNEQFF. CDR3 DNA: TGTGCCAGTAGTGCAGGGAACGGGTACAATGAGCAGTTCTTC.

This rearrangement joins TRBV3-1 to TRBJ1-1; a possible D gene is TRBD1 (6 bases). The CDR3 spans 13 residues. The V and J ends lost 0 bases and 6 bases respectively, with 8 bases between them. CDR1 and CDR2 from the germline V gene are LGHDT and YNNKEL (reference sequence). CDR3 bases: TGTGCCAGCAGCCAAGAAGGGGGTTCTGAAGCTTTCTTT. It encodes CASSQEGGSEAFF.

This clonotype appeared a few times. J is TRBJ2-1 and V is TRBV4-1; D is ambiguous. There are 16 residues in the CDR3. V dropped 2 bases and J dropped 0 bases, with 11 bases sitting between them. From germline, CDR1 is MGHRA and CDR2 YSYEKL. The CDR3 spells CASSQTEPPSYNEQFF. In DNA form, the CDR3 reads TGCGCCAGCAGCCAAACAGAACCGCCCTCCTACAATGAGCAGTTCTTC.

The rearrangement joins TRBV5-1 to TRBJ2-2, with D perhaps being TRBD1 or TRBD2 (6 bases each). V was pared by 0 bases and J by 6 bases, with 12 bases between. The CDR3 extends over 15 amino acids. Germline-derived CDR1 and CDR2 are SGHRS and YFSETQ. Here the CDR3 DNA reads TGCGCCAGCAGCTTGGTGGGGGGCGACGCCGGGGAGCTGTTTTTT. This codes for CASSLVGGDAGELFF. Together with reference TRBV5-1 and TRBJ2-2, the CDR3 gives the full variable domain: KAGVTQTPRYLIKTRGQQVTLSCSPISGHRSVSWYQQTPGQGLQFLFEYFSETQRNKGNFPGRFSGRQFSNSRSEMNVSTLELGDSALYLCASSLVGGDAGELFFGEGSRLTVL.

This clonotype came up many times. CDR3 residues: CASSPGAGGPYLQYF. The CDR3 nucleotides read TGTGCCAGCAGCCCCGGGGCGGGGGGGCCATATTTGCAGTATTTT. The chain employs TRBV27 and TRBJ2-3, with 9 bases aligning to TRBD2. In germline, CDR1 is MNHEY, CDR2 SMNVEV (reference sequence). V shed 6 bases and J 11 bases; nucleotides not matched to a gene: 15. The CDR3 loop spans 15 amino acids.

This clonotype was observed at least ten times. The V call is TRBV6-2 or TRBV6-3, the J call TRBJ1-2; perhaps TRBD1 as D (6 bases). CDR1 and CDR2 (germline): MNHEY, SVGEGT. This CDR3 is built from 16 residues. Deletions cut 4 bases from V and 5 bases from J, with 20 bases between. The CDR3 loop is CASSFGQFRTLYGYTF. The CDR3 nucleotides read TGTGCCAGCAGTTTCGGACAGTTTCGGACCCTTTATGGCTACACCTTC.

This clonotype was detected ten times or more. The genes are TRBV11-2 and TRBJ2-4; no clear D gene. The ends were cut back, 1 base at V and 0 bases at J, with 7 bases in the middle. This CDR3 has 15 residues. Germline CDR1 reads SGHAT; CDR2 reads FQNNGV. This chain's CDR3 is CASSLGLRAKNIQYF. CDR3 sequence (DNA): TGTGCCAGCAGCTTAGGGCTACGAGCCAAAAACATTCAGTACTTC.